Sequencing of this T cell receptor beta chain was carried out in a study of shared clonotypes between healthy human individuals. Adults of Caucasian background living in Nashville, Tennessee made up all donors. The germline V and J ends were trimmed by 0 bases and 5 bases, with 13 bases remaining between them. From germline, CDR1 is MNHEY and CDR2 SVGAGI. The length of the CDR3 is 15 residues. Using immunoSEQ multiplex PCR, the repertoire was profiled, and TCRdb retains in-frame clones only, with some absent. The profile covers a few million clones, with around 90% appearing a single time and roughly 0.13% taken by the ten largest.

Sequencing was performed on naive CD4+ T cells sorted from blood. Documented subset: CD45RA+ positively selected. This rearrangement joins TRBV6-5 to TRBJ1-1, with D possibly being TRBD1 (5 bases). The sequence came from a man aged 18-30 years in good health. The CDR3 nucleotides read TGTGCCAGCAGTTACTCGGGGGGGTCGAAGACTGAAGCTTTCTTT. As protein: CASSYSGGSKTEAFF.